The T cell receptor (beta chain) described here comes from a study of blood T cells in healthy people across ages. Study results and limitations: The authors considered diversity estimates from one million T cells to be underestimates. More naive CD4+ cells and higher diversity were found in long-lived than in aged donors.

Regarding this clonotype: Its specificity is unknown.

A J-beta primer mix and a sample-barcoded 5' primer were used in a second PCR of about 7 to 11 cycles. TCRdb processed the 5' RACE reads anew with MiXCR; each CDR3 protein has one entry. Among hundreds of thousands of distinct CDR3 sequences listed, approximately 59% were seen once. Donors ranged from about 6 to 95 years old and were healthy Caucasians in Russia. The material sequenced was blood. The receptor was isolated from a young man in good health.

CDR3 coding DNA: TGTGCCAGCAGTCCCCTCCGCGGCGAGCAGTACTTC. It specifies CASSPLRGEQYF. The chain is built from TRBV12-3 or TRBV12-4 and TRBJ2-7; no definite D call. V was trimmed by 5 bases and J by 6 bases, leaving 11 bases between them. This CDR3 is 12 amino acids long.